A selection of T cell receptor beta chains follows, all from one sample in a study of cytomegalovirus exposure and HLA in healthy donors. Sequenced by immunoSEQ multiplex PCR; TCRdb stores in-frame clones only, minus some. Found here are 100,000 to 120,000 clones, 70% to 80% of them singletons; the top ten hold about 2.2%. The sample comprised PBMCs. These TCRs come from a man aged 25-45 years in good health and CMV-seronegative. Each CDR3 is given with its conserved first and last residue. A D gene is named only where the DNA matches it firmly. Rows may omit the clone size; those that give it use once, few, many or a size class.

V	J	size	D	DNA	CDR3
TRBV19	TRBJ1-2	NA	TRBD1	TGTGCCAGTGCACAGGGGGTCTATGGCTACACCTTC	CASAQGVYGYTF
TRBV4-3	TRBJ2-3	NA	TRBD2	TGCGCCAGCAGCCAAGACGTAGCGGGGGGTAGAGATACGCAGTATTTT	CASSQDVAGGRDTQYF
TRBV6-5	TRBJ1-3	NA	NA	TGTGCCAGCAGTCCTGTACAGGGAGCCGGAAACACCATATATTTT	CASSPVQGAGNTIYF
TRBV10-3	TRBJ2-1	NA	TRBD2	TGTGCCACCGGACTAGCCCAAAATGAGCAGTTCTTC	CATGLAQNEQFF
TRBV19	TRBJ1-1	NA	TRBD1	TGTGCCAGTAGACGTGACAGGGCCACTGAAGCTTTCTTT	CASRRDRATEAFF
TRBV19	TRBJ1-1	NA	NA	TGTGCCAGTAGTATTGCCGGGGGTAACACTGAAGCTTTCTTT	CASSIAGGNTEAFF
TRBV5-1	TRBJ1-1	few	TRBD1	TGCGCCAGCAGCCCAAGGACAGGCGGTTACACTGAAGCTTTCTTT	CASSPRTGGYTEAFF
TRBV7-9	TRBJ2-7	NA	NA	TGTGCCAGCAGCATAGGAGGGGGCATCGGCTACGAGCAGTACTTC	CASSIGGGIGYEQYF
TRBV7-2	TRBJ2-5	NA	TRBD1	TGTGCCAGCAGCAGGGACAGGCAAGAGACCCAGTACTTC	CASSRDRQETQYF
TRBV4-2	TRBJ2-7	NA	TRBD2	TGTGCCAGCAGCCAAGACCCAGCGGGAAGCTCCTACGAGCAGTACTTC	CASSQDPAGSSYEQYF
TRBV15	TRBJ1-1	NA	NA	TGTGCCACCAGCAGAGTCAAGAACACTGAAGCTTTCTTT	CATSRVKNTEAFF
TRBV28	TRBJ1-4	NA	TRBD1	TGTGCCAGCAGTTCTACCGGCGGGACAGTGAATGAAAAACTGTTTTTT	CASSSTGGTVNEKLFF
TRBV6-1	TRBJ2-5	few	NA	TGTGCCAGCAGCGCAACCCGACTAGGGCAAGAGACCCAGTACTTC	CASSATRLGQETQYF
TRBV29-1	TRBJ1-2	NA	NA	TGCAGCGCGGAGAACAGGGAATGGTATGGCTACACCTTC	CSAENREWYGYTF
TRBV6-5	TRBJ1-2	NA	NA	TGTGCCAGCAGGTGGGGACACACCAACTATGGCTACACCTTC	CASRWGHTNYGYTF
TRBV27	TRBJ2-1	NA	NA	TGTGCCAGCAGTTTATCCTTCAACAGTGCGCAGTTCTTC	CASSLSFNSAQFF
TRBV11-3	TRBJ2-5	NA	TRBD1	TGTGCCAGCAGCACCGCTGGGACAGGGGTCGGAGAGACCCAGTACTTC	CASSTAGTGVGETQYF
TRBV14	TRBJ2-2	NA	NA	TGTGCCAGCAGCCAAGTGAAACAGACCACCGGGGAGCTGTTTTTT	CASSQVKQTTGELFF
TRBV4-1	TRBJ2-3	NA	TRBD2	TGCGCCAGCAGCCAATGGGCTAGCGGGAGCAAAGATACGCAGTATTTT	CASSQWASGSKDTQYF
TRBV5-6	TRBJ2-7	NA	TRBD2	TGTGCCAGCAGCACAGACCCGGGACTAGTCTCCCACGAGCAGTACTTC	CASSTDPGLVSHEQYF
TRBV10-3	TRBJ1-1	NA	NA	TGTGCCATCAGTGAGGAGGGTGAAGCTTTCTTT	CAISEEGEAFF
TRBV13	TRBJ1-2	NA	TRBD1	TGTGCCAGCAGCGTGGGACAGGGGATTGGCTACACCTTC	CASSVGQGIGYTF
TRBV5-4	TRBJ2-7	few	NA	TGTGCCAGCAGAAAGGACTGGGAGCAAGGGCAGTACTTC	CASRKDWEQGQYF
TRBV9	TRBJ1-6	NA	NA	TGTGCCAGCAGCCCACGGACAGACCCAAATTCACCCCTCCACTTT	CASSPRTDPNSPLHF
TRBV6-1	TRBJ2-7	few	TRBD2	TGTGCCAGCAGTGAAGCGGCGTTTCAACTAGCGGGAGGGTTGTCCTACGAGCAGTACTTC	CASSEAAFQLAGGLSYEQYF
TRBV27	TRBJ1-2	NA	NA	TGTGCCAGCAGTTTATTAACCGGGGGAGGCTACACCTTC	CASSLLTGGGYTF
TRBV18	TRBJ1-4	NA	TRBD1	TGTGCCAGCTCACCGGACAGGGGGCGTGAAAAACTGTTTTTT	CASSPDRGREKLFF
TRBV2	TRBJ2-5	NA	NA	TGTGCCAGCAGTGGAGACCAGGGTCAAGAGACCCAGTACTTC	CASSGDQGQETQYF
TRBV7-2	TRBJ1-5	NA	TRBD1	TGTGCCAGCAGCTTAGTCAGTGGACAGGGCTTCAATCAGCCCCAGCATTTT	CASSLVSGQGFNQPQHF
TRBV29-1	TRBJ1-1	NA	TRBD1	TGCAGCGTTGCGGGACAGGGCCACACTGAAGCTTTCTTT	CSVAGQGHTEAFF
TRBV6-1	TRBJ1-3	NA	NA	TGTGCCAGCAGTCTACAGGAGAGCTCTGGAAACACCATATATTTT	CASSLQESSGNTIYF
TRBV18	TRBJ2-6	few	NA	TGTGCCAGCTCACCCATTCATTTACAGGAAAAGTACTCTGGGGCCAACGTCCTGACTTTC	CASSPIHLQEKYSGANVLTF
TRBV27	TRBJ2-2	NA	TRBD1	TGTGCCAGCGGCCTGACAGGGGGTCAGGGGGAGCTGTTTTTT	CASGLTGGQGELFF
TRBV6-5	TRBJ2-3	NA	NA	TGTGCCAGCAGTTTCCGAGGGGGAACAGATACGCAGTATTTT	CASSFRGGTDTQYF
TRBV30	TRBJ2-3	few	NA	TGTGCCTGGAGCGGAGTTACTAGCACAGATACGCAGTATTTT	CAWSGVTSTDTQYF
TRBV7-9	TRBJ1-2	NA	NA	TGTGCCAGCAGCTTAGGTGGGGCTCACTATGGCTACACCTTC	CASSLGGAHYGYTF
TRBV29-1	TRBJ2-1	few	NA	TGCAGCGTTGAGGAGGCTAGGGACAATGAGCAGTTCTTC	CSVEEARDNEQFF
TRBV28	TRBJ2-7	few	NA	TGTGCCAGCAGTTTACGCAGGGCCAATAACGAGCAGTACTTC	CASSLRRANNEQYF
TRBV14	TRBJ1-2	NA	NA	TGTGCCAGCAGCCAAACTTGGACAGACTATGGCTACACCTTC	CASSQTWTDYGYTF
TRBV4-2	TRBJ2-2	NA	TRBD1	TGTGCCAGCAGCCATCCCAGGGGGTCGACAGGGGGGACCGGGGAGCTGTTTTTT	CASSHPRGSTGGTGELFF
TRBV5-1	TRBJ2-1	NA	TRBD2	TGCGCCAGCAGCGAGGGAGGGTACAATGAGCAGTTCTTC	CASSEGGYNEQFF
TRBV7-7	TRBJ2-5	NA	NA	TGTGCCAGCAGCTACGGACTCGAGGAGACCCAGTACTTC	CASSYGLEETQYF
TRBV6-6	TRBJ1-5	NA	NA	TGTGCCAGCAGCCCGACAGTCCATCAGCCCCAGCATTTT	CASSPTVHQPQHF
TRBV2	TRBJ1-5	NA	NA	TGTGCCAGCAGTGAAGCGCTTCCTACAGAGCCCCAGCATTTT	CASSEALPTEPQHF
TRBV6-1	TRBJ2-1	NA	TRBD2	TGTGCCAGCAGTGGACCCGCCGGGACTAGCGGGATCAATGAGCAGTTCTTC	CASSGPAGTSGINEQFF
TRBV19	TRBJ1-5	NA	TRBD1	TGTGCCAGTAGTATGCCGGACAGGGTAGCCAATCAGCCCCAGCATTTT	CASSMPDRVANQPQHF
TRBV9	TRBJ2-3	NA	TRBD2	TGTGCCAGCAGCGTAGGGACCGGGACTAGCGGGGGGGATACGCAGTATTTT	CASSVGTGTSGGDTQYF
TRBV13	TRBJ2-7	once	TRBD2	TGTGCCAGCAACCGAGGCGGGGGGAACACCTACGAGCAGTACTTC	CASNRGGGNTYEQYF
TRBV5-1	TRBJ1-5	NA	NA	TGCGCCAGCAGCTTGGGACAGGAGAATCAGCCCCAGCATTTT	CASSLGQENQPQHF
TRBV11-2	TRBJ2-7	NA	NA	TGTGCCAGCAGCTTCGGACTGGATTTCTACGAGCAGTACTTC	CASSFGLDFYEQYF
TRBV5-4	TRBJ2-7	NA	TRBD2	TGTGCCAGCAGCCCCGGGGTAGCGGGGGCCTACGAGCAGTACTTC	CASSPGVAGAYEQYF
TRBV7-9	TRBJ2-1	NA	TRBD2	TGTGCCAGCAGCCCGCGGGGGGCCGAGTACAATGAGCAGTTCTTC	CASSPRGAEYNEQFF
TRBV9	TRBJ1-2	NA	NA	TGTGCCAGCAGCCCAGAGGGCCAGGCCTTTGAACGGGGCTACACCTTC	CASSPEGQAFERGYTF